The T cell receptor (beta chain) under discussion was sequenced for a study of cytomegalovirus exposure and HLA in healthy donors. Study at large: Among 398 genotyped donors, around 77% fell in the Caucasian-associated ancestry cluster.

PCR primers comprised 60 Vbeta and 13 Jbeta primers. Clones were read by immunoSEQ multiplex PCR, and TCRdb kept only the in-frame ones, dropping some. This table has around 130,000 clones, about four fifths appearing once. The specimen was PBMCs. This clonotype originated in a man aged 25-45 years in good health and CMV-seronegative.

The CDR3 here is CASSVESAWGETQYF. CDR3 nucleotide sequence: TGTGCCAGCAGCGTAGAGTCGGCTTGGGGCGAGACCCAGTACTTC. The V call is TRBV9, the J call TRBJ2-5, with D perhaps matching TRBD1 (5 bases). Germline assignment: CDR1 SGDLS and CDR2 YYNGEE. This CDR3 spans 15 amino acids. The V end lost 0 bases, the J end lost 5 bases, and 14 bases lay between the germline ends.